This is a list of T cell receptor beta chains from one sample in a study of T cell repertoires in cytomegalovirus infection. MiXCR, applied by TCRdb to the reads, yields one record per CDR3 protein. The sample yields roughly 630,000 distinct CDR3 sequences, roughly a quarter seen once. Sequencing input: CD8+ T cells from PBMCs. The receptors shown here come from a human donor in good health (CMV status not recorded). Some clones in this sample may be carry-over from other donors' samples. CDR3s include the opening cysteine and the closing phenylalanine or tryptophan. A D gene is named only where the DNA matches it firmly. Some rows have no size entry. The others give once, few or many, or a class for an expanded clone.

D gene	V gene	J gene	clone size	CDR3 DNA	CDR3 protein
-	TRBV5-5	TRBJ2-1	few	TGTGCCAGCAGCTTAACCGGGAGTCTCAATGAGCAGTTCTTC	CASSLTGSLNEQFF
-	TRBV6-2/TRBV6-3	TRBJ2-7	-	TGTGCCACCGTTGGGTTCCTATCCGACGAGCAGTACTTC	CATVGFLSDEQYF
TRBD1	TRBV7-9	TRBJ2-6	-	TGTGCCAGCAGCTCCTCGACAGGGCCCTACTCCTCTGGGGCCAACGTCCTGACTTTC	CASSSSTGPYSSGANVLTF
-	TRBV13	TRBJ1-5	-	TGTGCCAGCAGTTCAGGAGTCGGGCAGCCCCAGCATTTT	CASSSGVGQPQHF
-	TRBV2	TRBJ2-5	-	TGTGCCACCAACGGGGAGACCCAGTACTTC	CATNGETQYF
-	TRBV5-1	TRBJ2-1	-	TGCGCCAGCAGCCCGGGGTCGGGGGGCCCTGACGAGCAGTTCTTC	CASSPGSGGPDEQFF
-	TRBV6-5	TRBJ1-1	-	TGTGCCAGCAGTTACGATTGGGACTGGGGTTTCCCTAGTGGGAACACTGAAGCTTTCTTT	CASSYDWDWGFPSGNTEAFF
-	TRBV2	TRBJ1-5	few	TGTGCCAGCAGTGAAGGGCAGGGCACTCGGCCCCAGCATTTT	CASSEGQGTRPQHF
TRBD2	TRBV11-2	TRBJ2-2	-	TGTGCCAGCAGCTTAGGGACTAGCGGGGAAAGCACCGGGGAGCTGTTTTTT	CASSLGTSGESTGELFF
-	TRBV29-1	TRBJ1-1	-	TGCAGCGTTGACGGGGCCCAAGCTTTCTTT	CSVDGAQAFF
TRBD1	TRBV7-9	TRBJ2-2	many	TGTGCCAGCAGCTTTACAGGGGGCGACACCGGGGAGCTGTTTTTT	CASSFTGGDTGELFF
TRBD2	TRBV10-3	TRBJ2-5	-	TGTGCCATCAGTGAGTCACCTCTAGCGGGGGAAGGAGAGACCCAGTACTTC	CAISESPLAGEGETQYF
-	TRBV19	TRBJ1-1	-	TGTGCCAGTACTAACGCTTGGGAGGACACTGAAGCTTTCTTT	CASTNAWEDTEAFF
TRBD1	TRBV7-9	TRBJ2-1	-	TGTGCCAGCAGCTCGTCCCGGGACAGGGGCCACCATGAGCAGTTCTTC	CASSSSRDRGHHEQFF
-	TRBV12-3/TRBV12-4	TRBJ1-2	-	TGTGCCAGCAGCCCGACGGGGCATGGCTACACCTTC	CASSPTGHGYTF
TRBD1	TRBV7-9	TRBJ2-1	-	TGTGCCAGCAGCATTTTCGGACAGGGGGCCTACAATGAGCAGTTCTTC	CASSIFGQGAYNEQFF
TRBD1	TRBV20-1	TRBJ1-5	-	TGCAGTGCTAGATTACCAGGGGGCGGCAATCAGCCCCAGCATTTT	CSARLPGGGNQPQHF
TRBD2	TRBV24-1	TRBJ2-3	-	TGTGCCACCAGTGACCCCGGGACTAGCGGGGGGGAGACAGATACGCAGTATTTT	CATSDPGTSGGETDTQYF
TRBD2	TRBV28	TRBJ2-2	many	TGTGCCAGCAGCCACATTAAGCGGGGACCGAACACCGGGGAGCTGTTTTTT	CASSHIKRGPNTGELFF
-	TRBV23-1	TRBJ2-3	-	TGCGCCAGCAGTCATACCTCGGGGACAGATACGCAGTATTTT	CASSHTSGTDTQYF
-	TRBV7-2	TRBJ1-2	many	TGTGCCAGCAGCTTTACACGAGTCGGATATGGCTACACCTTC	CASSFTRVGYGYTF
TRBD1	TRBV19	TRBJ1-6	-	TGTGCCAGTAGTCCAGGGGGGGATTCAGCCCTCCACTTT	CASSPGGDSALHF